Below are 17 T cell receptor beta chains sequenced from a single sample in a study of identical twins. MiXCR was run by TCRdb on the 5' RACE reads, yielding one entry per CDR3 protein. The table lists about 530,000 distinct CDR3 sequences, about a fifth of them singletons. A further study also used this sample, focusing on yellow fever vaccine responses in identical twins.

The specimen sequenced was CD4+ T cells sorted from blood. These receptors were taken from a woman aged 18 to 35 in good health.

Of note for this clonotype: This may stem from a read error, because a much larger clone lies one nucleotide away. The chain uses TRBV18 and TRBJ2-3; D remains ambiguous. Germline CDR1 KGHSH, CDR2 LQKENI. The CDR3 contains 13 residues. Trimming pared 1 base from V and 0 bases from J, leaving 2 bases between. The DNA for the CDR3 is TGTGCCAGCTCACCACAGAGCACAGATACGCAGTATTTT. Its protein product is CASSPQSTDTQYF.

The V call is TRBV24-1, the J call TRBJ2-3; maybe TRBD2 (6 bases). Germline loops: CDR1 KGHDR, CDR2 SFDVKD. There are 15 residues in the CDR3. V was pared by 5 bases and J by 0 bases, with 11 bases between. Here the CDR3 DNA reads TGTGCCACCAGTGCGCGGACTACTAGCACAGATACGCAGTATTTT. Protein sequence: CATSARTTSTDTQYF.

V is TRBV12-3 or TRBV12-4 and J is TRBJ2-7; 8 bases match TRBD1. V gave up 6 bases and J gave up 3 bases; unmatched junction bases: 16. CDR3 length: 17 residues. The DNA of the CDR3 is TGTGCCAGCAGACCTAGACGGGACAGGTTTCGCTACTACGAGCAGTACGTC. Amino acid sequence: CASRPRRDRFRYYEQYV.

The V and J genes are TRBV12-3 or TRBV12-4 and TRBJ2-2; 7 bases align to TRBD2. CDR3 length: 15 residues. J gave up 6 bases and V 3 bases, and 7 bases lay outside the gene matches. In DNA, the CDR3 is TGTGCCAGCAGTTTGGGGGGGGAGAGGGCCGGGGAGCTGTTTTTT. Translated: CASSLGGERAGELFF.

The CDR3: CASSFLGTGEGDMHEQYF. In DNA, the CDR3 is TGTGCCAGCAGTTTCCTCGGGACAGGGGAAGGAGATATGCACGAGCAGTACTTC. The chain couples TRBV12-3 or TRBV12-4 to TRBJ2-7, with 10 bases lining up with TRBD1. J lost 5 bases, V lost 3 bases, and 16 bases had no gene match. This CDR3 region has 18 residues.

The chain has TRBV5-1 and TRBJ2-7; 8 bases align to TRBD1. Trimming at V came to 3 bases and at J to 6 bases, leaving 5 bases not matched to a gene. Germline-derived CDR1 and CDR2 are SGHRS and YFSETQ. The CDR3 is 13 residues long. CDR3 coding DNA: TGCGCCAGCAGCTCAGGACAGGGAGGCGAGCAGTACTTC. Amino acid sequence: CASSSGQGGEQYF.

The table lists this clonotype with a few counts. This chain joins TRBV7-2 and TRBJ2-5; 8 bases fit TRBD2. Trimming at V came to 6 bases and at J to 5 bases, leaving 5 bases not matched to a gene. Germline CDR1 reads SGHTA; CDR2 reads FQGNSA. The CDR3 extends over 13 amino acids. The CDR3 sequence: CASRTGGKETQYF. CDR3 DNA sequence: TGTGCCAGCAGAACGGGAGGGAAGGAGACCCAGTACTTC.

The chain recombines TRBV6-1 with TRBJ1-6; 9 nucleotides line up with TRBD1. Germline V gives CDR1 MNHNS, CDR2 SASEGT. V gave up 3 bases and J gave up 7 bases; unmatched junction bases: 4. CDR3 size: 15 residues. Here the CDR3 DNA reads TGTGCCAGCAGTGATGGGACAGGGAGAAATTCACCCCTCCACTTT. Its protein is CASSDGTGRNSPLHF.

This clonotype was counted a few times. The chain combines TRBV5-8 with TRBJ1-1; D might be TRBD1 (5 bases). V was trimmed by 0 bases and J by 5 bases, leaving 14 bases between them. Per germline, CDR1 SGHTS and CDR2 YDEGEE. CDR3 length equals 15 residues. The CDR3 loop reads CASSLDRGASTEAFF. The CDR3 coding sequence is TGTGCCAGCAGCTTGGATCGAGGGGCCTCTACTGAAGCTTTCTTT.

This clonotype was seen a handful of times. This chain connects TRBV19 to TRBJ2-1; TRBD1 agrees at 7 bases. The CDR3 has 16 amino acids. Per germline, CDR1 LNHDA and CDR2 SQIVND (reference sequence). The trim removed 6 bases at V and 4 bases at J, leaving 12 bases unmatched. The CDR3 region is CASRTLTGQLYNEQFF. The CDR3, as DNA: TGTGCCAGTAGGACTCTTACGGGACAGCTTTACAATGAGCAGTTCTTC.

V gene TRBV12-3 or TRBV12-4 combines with J gene TRBJ2-2, with 12 bases lining up with TRBD2. This CDR3 region has 16 residues. After removal of 6 bases from V and 1 base from J, the junction contained 3 bases not matched to a gene. The CDR3 DNA sequence: TGTGCCAGCAGAAAACTAGCGGGAGGGAACACCGGGGAGCTGTTTTTT. Encoded protein: CASRKLAGGNTGELFF.

This clonotype occurred a few times. This rearrangement joins TRBV20-1 to TRBJ2-1; 7 positions agree with TRBD2. The trim removed 5 bases at V and 2 bases at J, leaving 9 bases unmatched. The CDR3 spans 15 residues. Germline V gene sequence: CDR1 DFQATT, CDR2 SNEGSKA (reference sequence). Written as DNA, the CDR3 is TGCAGTGCTCCATGGGGGGAGGGCGCCTACAATGAGCAGTTCTTC. Protein: CSAPWGEGAYNEQFF.

The genes are TRBV12-3 or TRBV12-4 and TRBJ2-7; perhaps TRBD2 as D (6 bases). Trimming cost V 4 bases and J 2 bases, with 9 bases left between them. CDR3 length equals 13 residues. In DNA form, the CDR3 reads TGTGCCAGCAGTTGGGACTCCACCTACGAGCAGTACTTC. Amino acid sequence: CASSWDSTYEQYF.

The genes are TRBV7-2 and TRBJ1-3; maybe TRBD1 (5 bases). V gave up 2 bases and J gave up 4 bases, with 15 bases separating them. The germline gives CDR1 SGHTA, CDR2 FQGNSA. The length of the CDR3 is 16 residues. In DNA, the CDR3 is TGTGCCAGCAGCTTAAGGGGCTCAACCTTAGGAAACACCATATATTTT. Residues: CASSLRGSTLGNTIYF. The whole variable domain, filled in from reference TRBV7-2 and TRBJ1-3, reads GAGVSQSPSNKVTEKGKDVELRCDPISGHTALYWYRQSLGQGLEFLIYFQGNSAPDKSGLPSDRFSAERTGGSVSTLTIQRTQQEDSAVYLCASSLRGSTLGNTIYFGEGSWLTVV.

The chain combines TRBV5-1 with TRBJ2-1, with 7 bases lining up with TRBD2. The germline gives CDR1 SGHRS, CDR2 YFSETQ. This CDR3 has 12 amino acids. The V gene end was trimmed by 3 bases and the J gene end by 7 bases; junction bases not matched to a gene: 1. CDR3 in DNA: TGCGCCAGCAGCTGGCGGGGGAATGAGCAGTTCTTC. Protein: CASSWRGNEQFF.

This chain links TRBV29-1 with TRBJ1-2; TRBD1 matches 7 bases. The V segment lost 7 bases and the J segment 0 bases; nucleotides outside the gene matches: 8. This CDR3 is 14 amino acids long. Germline CDR1 reads SQVTM; CDR2 reads ANQGSEA. The CDR3 spells CSAGSGQPNYGYTF. In DNA form, the CDR3 reads TGCAGCGCCGGTTCGGGACAGCCTAACTATGGCTACACCTTC.

The CDR3 spells CASTFQDRGGDEQFF. The CDR3 nucleotides are TGTGCCAGCACATTTCAGGACAGGGGTGGCGATGAGCAGTTCTTC. The V gene is TRBV19, the J gene TRBJ2-1; TRBD1 agrees at 9 bases. CDR3 length equals 15 residues. Germline values: CDR1 LNHDA, CDR2 SQIVND (reference sequence). Unmatched junction bases numbered 14, after V lost 9 bases and J lost 8 bases. Supplemented by reference TRBV19 and TRBJ2-1, the full variable domain reads DGGITQSPKYLFRKEGQNVTLSCEQNLNHDAMYWYRQDPGQGLRLIYYSQIVNDFQKGDIAEGYSVSREKKESFPLTVTSAQKNPTAFYLCASTFQDRGGDEQFFGPGTRLTVL.